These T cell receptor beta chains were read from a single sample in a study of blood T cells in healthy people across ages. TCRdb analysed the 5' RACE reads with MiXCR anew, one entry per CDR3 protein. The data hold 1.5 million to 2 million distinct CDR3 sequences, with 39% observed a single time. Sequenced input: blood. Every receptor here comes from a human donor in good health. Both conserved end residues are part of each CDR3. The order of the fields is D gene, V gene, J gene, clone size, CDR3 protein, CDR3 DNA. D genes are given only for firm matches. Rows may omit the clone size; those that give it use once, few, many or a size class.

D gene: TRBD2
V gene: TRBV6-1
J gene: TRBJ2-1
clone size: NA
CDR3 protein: CASSEWGGIDSSSNEQFF
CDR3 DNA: TGTGCCAGCAGTGAATGGGGGGGAATTGATTCTTCGTCCAATGAGCAGTTCTTC

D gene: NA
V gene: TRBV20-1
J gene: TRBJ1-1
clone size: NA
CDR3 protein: CSAMAGIGTEAFF
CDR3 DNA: TGCAGTGCCATGGCGGGGATTGGCACTGAAGCTTTCTTT

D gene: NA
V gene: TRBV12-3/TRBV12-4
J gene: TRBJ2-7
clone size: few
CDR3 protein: CTSSFRVPYEQYF
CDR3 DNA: TGTACCAGCTCATTCAGGGTACCCTACGAGCAGTACTTC

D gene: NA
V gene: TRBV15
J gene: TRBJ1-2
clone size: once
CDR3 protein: CATSRDGSPGSYGYTF
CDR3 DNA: TGTGCCACCAGCAGAGATGGGTCGCCGGGAAGCTATGGCTACACCTTC

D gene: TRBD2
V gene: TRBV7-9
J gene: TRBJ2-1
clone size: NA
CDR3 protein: CASSLNPLAGVNGQFF
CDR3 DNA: TGTGCCAGCAGCTTAAATCCACTAGCGGGGGTTAATGGGCAGTTCTTC

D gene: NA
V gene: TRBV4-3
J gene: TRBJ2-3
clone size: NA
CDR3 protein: CASSQEWGRTDTQYF
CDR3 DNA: TGCGCCAGCAGCCAAGAATGGGGACGCACAGATACGCAGTATTTT

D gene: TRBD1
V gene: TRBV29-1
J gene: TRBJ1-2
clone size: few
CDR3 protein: CSTRQGVFYGYTF
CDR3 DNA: TGCAGCACCCGACAGGGGGTTTTCTATGGCTACACCTTC

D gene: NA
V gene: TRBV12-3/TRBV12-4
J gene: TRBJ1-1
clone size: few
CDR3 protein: CASSPVGPEAFF
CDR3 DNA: TGTGCCAGCAGCCCCGTGGGCCCTGAAGCTTTCTTT

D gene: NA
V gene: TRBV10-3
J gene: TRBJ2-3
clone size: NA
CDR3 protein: CAIESGSSSLSTQYF
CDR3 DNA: TGTGCCATAGAATCGGGATCCTCGTCACTCAGTACGCAGTATTTT

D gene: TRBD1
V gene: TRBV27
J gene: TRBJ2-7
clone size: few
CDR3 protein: CASSRIQTGREQYF
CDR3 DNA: TGTGCCAGCAGTCGTATCCAGACAGGGCGAGAGCAGTACTTC

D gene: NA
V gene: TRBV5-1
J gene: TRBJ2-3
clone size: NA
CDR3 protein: CASSLEGVADTQYF
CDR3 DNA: TGCGCCAGCAGCTTGGAGGGGGTAGCAGATACGCAGTATTTT

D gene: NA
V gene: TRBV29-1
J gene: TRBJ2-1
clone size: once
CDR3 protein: CSVDSRIEQFF
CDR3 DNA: TGCAGCGTTGACTCGAGAATCGAGCAGTTCTTC

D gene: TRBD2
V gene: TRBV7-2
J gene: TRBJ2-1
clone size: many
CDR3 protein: CASSRTSGGSYNEQFF
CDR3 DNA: TGTGCCAGCAGCCGGACTAGCGGGGGTTCCTACAATGAGCAGTTCTTC

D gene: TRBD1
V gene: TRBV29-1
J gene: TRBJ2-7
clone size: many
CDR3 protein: CSVIDRVAYEQYF
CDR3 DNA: TGCAGCGTTATCGACAGGGTTGCCTACGAGCAGTACTTC

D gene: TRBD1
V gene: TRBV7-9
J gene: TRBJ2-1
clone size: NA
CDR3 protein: CASSPGTGREQFF
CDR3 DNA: TGTGCCAGCAGCCCAGGGACAGGGCGGGAGCAGTTCTTC

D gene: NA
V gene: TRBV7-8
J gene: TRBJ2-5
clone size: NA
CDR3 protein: CASAAGAYQETQYF
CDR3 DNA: TGTGCCAGCGCGGCAGGAGCCTACCAAGAGACCCAGTACTTC